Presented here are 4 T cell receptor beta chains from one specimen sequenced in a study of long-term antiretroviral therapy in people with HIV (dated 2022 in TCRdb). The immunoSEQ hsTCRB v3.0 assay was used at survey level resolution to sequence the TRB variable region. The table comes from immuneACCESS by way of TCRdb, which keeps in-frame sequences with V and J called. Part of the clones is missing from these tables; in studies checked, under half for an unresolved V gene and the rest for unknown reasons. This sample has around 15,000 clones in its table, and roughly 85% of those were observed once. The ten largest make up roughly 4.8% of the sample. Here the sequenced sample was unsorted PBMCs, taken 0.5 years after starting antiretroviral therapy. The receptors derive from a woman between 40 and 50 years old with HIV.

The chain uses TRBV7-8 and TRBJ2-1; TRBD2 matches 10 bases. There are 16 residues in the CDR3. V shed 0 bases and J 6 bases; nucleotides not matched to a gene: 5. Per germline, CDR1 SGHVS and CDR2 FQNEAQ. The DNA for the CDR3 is TGTGCCAGCAGCTTAGCGGCTAGCGGGAGTGGCAATGAGCAGTTCTTC. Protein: CASSLAASGSGNEQFF. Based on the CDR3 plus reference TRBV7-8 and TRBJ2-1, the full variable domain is GAGVSQSPRYKVAKRGQDVALRCDPISGHVSLFWYQQALGQGPEFLTYFQNEAQLDKSGLPSDRFFAERPEGSVSTLKIQRTQQEDSAVYLCASSLAASGSGNEQFFGPGTRLTVL.

The CDR3 here is CAISRDYGYTF. Here the CDR3 DNA reads TGTGCCATCAGCCGGGACTATGGCTACACCTTC. The V gene is TRBV10-3, the J gene TRBJ1-2; D unresolved. The CDR3 is 11 residues long. Germline assignment: CDR1 ENHRY and CDR2 SYGVKD. Trimming pared 6 bases from V and 3 bases from J, leaving 5 bases between.

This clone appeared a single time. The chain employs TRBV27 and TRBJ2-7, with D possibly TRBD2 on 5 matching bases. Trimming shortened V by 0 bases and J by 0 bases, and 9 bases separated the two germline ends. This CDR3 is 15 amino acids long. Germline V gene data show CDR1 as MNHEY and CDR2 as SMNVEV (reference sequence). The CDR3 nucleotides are TGTGCCAGCAGTTTATCCGGACTGAGCTCCTACGAGCAGTACTTC. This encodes CASSLSGLSSYEQYF.

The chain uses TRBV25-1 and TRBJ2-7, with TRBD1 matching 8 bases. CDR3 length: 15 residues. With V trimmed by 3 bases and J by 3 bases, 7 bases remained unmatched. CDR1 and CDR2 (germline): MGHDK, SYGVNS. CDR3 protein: CASSEGLDRVYEQYF. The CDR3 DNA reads TGTGCCAGCAGTGAGGGTCTGGACAGGGTCTACGAGCAGTACTTC.